This T cell receptor beta chain was recorded in a study of OX40 agonist ivuxolimab in advanced cancers. Study summary: Eligibility rules accepted prior anti-PD-1, anti-PD-L1 or anti-CTLA-4 therapy, and around 43% had some.

Profiled with immunoSEQ multiplex PCR; TCRdb holds only in-frame clones, not every one. The profile shows about 26,000 clones, around 90% of them singletons. The TCR sequence derives from an adult with an advanced solid tumor such as melanoma, head and neck, liver or kidney cancer. Sequencing used CD4+ or CD8+ T cells sorted from blood, obtained in a trial of the OX40 agonist ivuxolimab.

The CDR3 DNA reads as TGTGCCAGCAGTCCCGGACAGACTAGCGGCACAGATACGCAGTATTTT. Protein: CASSPGQTSGTDTQYF. The chain has TRBV27 and TRBJ2-3; 8 bases line up with TRBD2. The V gene's germline CDR1 is MNHEY and CDR2 SMNVEV (reference sequence). The CDR3 sequence is 16 residues long. J was trimmed by 1 base and V by 5 bases; bases with no gene match: 8.